This T cell receptor beta chain was captured by sequencing in a study of pediatric ulcerative colitis. The data were produced by immunoSEQ multiplex PCR, yet TCRdb's version contains in-frame clones alone and is incomplete. Of under 50,000 clones in the sample, around 76% are singletons; the top ten hold 3% to 4.5%. The CDR3 extends over 17 amino acids. J gave up 2 bases and V 4 bases, and 9 bases lay outside the gene matches. The V gene's germline CDR1 is SGHAT and CDR2 FQNNGV. A remark on this clone: Its specificity is unknown.

General study findings and limits: Compared with controls, ulcerative colitis showed greater blood-rectum clone sharing. All ulcerative colitis patients, but no controls, carried a couple of rectal clonotypes.

During colonoscopy, one to two rectal pinch biopsies were collected. V and J are TRBV11-2 and TRBJ2-3; 10 bases map to TRBD1. The sample was gut tissue. This TCR derives from a girl under 18 with moderate ulcerative colitis. The CDR3 nucleotides read TGTGCCAGCAGCTGGACCACGACAGGGGGCCCCACAGATACGCAGTATTTT. Residues: CASSWTTTGGPTDTQYF.